The 32 T cell receptor beta chains below come from one sample, sequenced in a study of hypomethylating agent response in myelodysplastic syndrome. The data were produced by immunoSEQ multiplex PCR, yet TCRdb's version contains in-frame clones alone and is incomplete. The repertoire holds about 4,500 clones, with over 75% as singletons. Sample: bone marrow, taken before or after starting hypomethylating agent treatment for myelodysplastic syndrome (not recorded which). The receptors were gathered from a human donor with myelodysplastic syndrome.

The genes are TRBV7-8 and TRBJ1-2; the D is unclear. Trimming stripped 5 bases from V and 3 bases from J, with 10 bases between. Per germline, CDR1 SGHVS and CDR2 FQNEAQ. This CDR3 region has 13 residues. The CDR3 loop is CASSPVRDYGYTF. Here the CDR3 DNA reads TGTGCCAGCAGCCCCGTTAGGGACTATGGCTACACCTTC.

This clone was observed a handful of times. The junction differs from germline at one of its ends, possibly a read error. V usage is TRBV7-7 and J usage is TRBJ2-2; D might be TRBD1 (6 bases). Germline V gives CDR1 SSHAT, CDR2 FNYEAQ (reference sequence). This CDR3 spans 12 amino acids. CDR3: CASSTGTGELFF. The DNA for the CDR3 is TGTGCTAGCAGCACAGGGACCGGGGAGCTGTTTTTT.

This rearrangement joins TRBV10-1 to TRBJ1-5; D remains ambiguous. Trimming took 8 bases from V and 4 from J, leaving 36 bases between them. The CDR3 is 21 residues long. In germline, CDR1 is WNHNN, CDR2 SYGVQD (reference sequence). The CDR3 sequence: CASRTRRAPGLIGDSNQPQHF. DNA for the CDR3: TGCGCCAGCCGGACGAGAAGAGCCCCGGGTTTGATCGGAGACTCTAATCAGCCCCAGCATTTT.

This chain connects TRBV6-5 to TRBJ2-1, with D tentatively TRBD1 or TRBD2 (5 bases each). Trimming took 6 bases from V and 15 from J, leaving 18 bases between them. Germline CDR1 MNHEY, CDR2 SVGAGI. The CDR3 contains 12 residues. CDR3 sequence: CASSQGSGHWFF. The CDR3 DNA reads TGTGCCAGCAGCCAGGGTTCGGGGCATTGGTTCTTC.

The CDR3 region has the DNA TGTGCCAGCAGTGGGAGCGCCGGAAACACCATATATTTT. The encoded protein is CASSGSAGNTIYF. V and J are TRBV6-5 and TRBJ1-3; D is unclear. From germline, CDR1 is MNHEY and CDR2 SVGAGI. V was cut by 5 bases and J by 4 bases, with 9 bases left in between. There are 13 residues in the CDR3.

This clone was picked up one time. The chain couples TRBV6-4 to TRBJ2-1; the D gene is possibly TRBD1 (6 bases). This CDR3 contains 14 residues. Germline CDR1 and CDR2: MRHNA and SNTAGT. Trimming took 6 bases from V and 3 from J, leaving 12 bases between them. CDR3 in DNA: TGTGCCAGCAGCGCGGCAGGGGTCTACAATGAGCAGTTCTTC. Translated: CASSAAGVYNEQFF.

The chain links TRBV11-1 to TRBJ2-7; D is uncertain. Germline-derived CDR1 and CDR2 are SGHAT and FQDESV (reference sequence). The CDR3 consists of 14 residues. V was shortened by 8 bases and J by 2 bases, with 16 bases between the two germline ends. The CDR3 DNA follows: TGTGCCAGCGGCCCCAGGTACGGCGCCTACGAGCAGTACGTC. This translates into CASGPRYGAYEQYV.

V gene TRBV5-1 combines with J gene TRBJ2-3; D possibly corresponds to TRBD2 (6 bases). Germline V lookup: CDR1 SGHRS, CDR2 YFSETQ. V lost 4 bases, J lost 1 base, and 10 bases lay in between. The CDR3 spans 14 residues. CDR3 sequence (DNA): TGCGCCAGCAGCCGGGACTCCCGCACAGATACGCAGTATTTT. Encoded protein: CASSRDSRTDTQYF. The full variable domain, rest sourced from reference TRBV5-1 and TRBJ2-3, is KAGVTQTPRYLIKTRGQQVTLSCSPISGHRSVSWYQQTPGQGLQFLFEYFSETQRNKGNFPGRFSGRQFSNSRSEMNVSTLELGDSALYLCASSRDSRTDTQYFGPGTRLTVL.

The V call is TRBV5-4, the J call TRBJ1-3, with D tentatively TRBD1 (5 bases). V was pared by 0 bases and J by 4 bases, with 14 bases between. CDR1 is SGHNT, CDR2 YYREEE, per germline (reference sequence). The CDR3 consists of 16 residues. CDR3 sequence (DNA): TGTGCCAGCAGCTTGGGGGCCGGGACGGAGGGAAACACCATATATTTT. It codes for CASSLGAGTEGNTIYF.

The chain has TRBV10-2 and TRBJ2-1; a weak D match, TRBD1 (6 bases). V dropped 4 bases and J dropped 8 bases, with 15 bases sitting between them. This CDR3 is 14 amino acids long. Germline-derived CDR1 and CDR2 are WSHSY and SAAADI. Written as DNA, the CDR3 is TGCGCCAGCAGTGGGAACAGGGAATTTGATGAGCAGTTCTTC. It codes for CASSGNREFDEQFF.

The V call is TRBV7-2, the J call TRBJ2-7; TRBD1 aligns across 7 bases. This CDR3 is 14 amino acids long. Trimming cost V 5 bases and J 7 bases; bases outside gene matches: 11. CDR1 is SGHTA, CDR2 FQGNSA, per germline. The CDR3 reads CASSANDRVGEQYF. The CDR3 region has the DNA TGTGCCAGCAGCGCTAACGACAGGGTGGGGGAGCAGTACTTC. Complete variable domain (other parts from reference TRBV7-2 and TRBJ2-7): GAGVSQSPSNKVTEKGKDVELRCDPISGHTALYWYRQSLGQGLEFLIYFQGNSAPDKSGLPSDRFSAERTGGSVSTLTIQRTQQEDSAVYLCASSANDRVGEQYFGPGTRLTVT.

This clone was observed once. The V gene is TRBV6-1, the J gene TRBJ2-3; 7 bases are a match to TRBD1. V lost 5 bases and J lost 9; bases outside the gene matches: 8. The CDR3 is made up of 13 amino acids. Germline V lookup: CDR1 MNHNS, CDR2 SASEGT. CDR3 sequence (DNA): TGTGCCAGCAGTACTACAAGACAGGGAACGCAGTATTTT. Encoded protein: CASSTTRQGTQYF.

The J gene is TRBJ2-2, the V gene TRBV4-1, with D unclear. The CDR3 has 14 amino acids. Germline V lookup: CDR1 MGHRA, CDR2 YSYEKL. Trimming cost V 1 base and J 6 bases, with 9 bases left between them. CDR3: CASSQGPSAGELFF. CDR3 nucleotide sequence: TGCGCCAGCAGCCAAGGACCCTCCGCCGGGGAGCTGTTTTTT.

J is TRBJ1-6 and V is TRBV30; possibly TRBD1 for D (5 bases). The V and J ends lost 2 bases and 10 bases respectively, with 9 bases between them. CDR3 size: 12 residues. Germline V lookup: CDR1 GTSNPN, CDR2 SVGIG (reference sequence). CDR3 in DNA: TGTGCCTGGAGTCCAGGGATCTCACCCCTCCACTTT. Translation gives CAWSPGISPLHF.

The chain links TRBV5-6 to TRBJ1-2; D possibly corresponds to TRBD1 (6 bases). Germline V gene data show CDR1 as SGHDT and CDR2 as YYEEEE. The V gene lost 4 bases and the J gene lost 6 bases, with 22 bases spanning the gap. The CDR3 totals 16 residues. CDR3 coding DNA: TGTGCCAGCAGCCCTGACGCCCGCAGGGGCTTTCATGGCTACACCTTC. Its translation is CASSPDARRGFHGYTF.

This clone is a singleton in its sample. The chain is built from TRBV19 and TRBJ1-5; the match to TRBD1 covers 8 bases. Germline trimming cut 4 bases from V and 3 bases from J; bases unmatched to any gene: 8. The CDR3 length is 16 residues. Germline assignment: CDR1 LNHDA and CDR2 SQIVND (reference sequence). Here the CDR3 reads CASSKFQGADNQPQHF. The CDR3 DNA reads TGTGCCAGTAGTAAATTTCAGGGGGCCGACAATCAGCCCCAGCATTTT.

The chain joins TRBV7-8 to TRBJ2-3, with D possibly being TRBD1 (6 bases). Per the germline V gene, CDR1 is SGHVS and CDR2 is FQNEAQ. The CDR3 extends over 16 amino acids. The germline V and J ends were trimmed by 5 bases and 2 bases, with 17 bases remaining between them. The CDR3 sequence: CASSADSFLATDTQYF. CDR3 coding DNA: TGTGCCAGCAGCGCGGACAGCTTCCTTGCCACAGATACGCAGTATTTT.

The V call is TRBV5-4, the J call TRBJ2-7; D may match TRBD1 or TRBD2 (6 bases each). Trimming took 0 bases from V and 5 from J, leaving 21 bases between them. Per germline, CDR1 SGHNT and CDR2 YYREEE (reference sequence). The CDR3 consists of 17 residues. The CDR3 sequence: CASSLDVGGPPFNEQYV. The CDR3 DNA is TGTGCCAGCAGCTTGGATGTAGGGGGGCCCCCTTTTAACGAGCAGTACGTC.

V usage is TRBV19 and J usage is TRBJ1-1; D gene unclear. This CDR3 is 13 amino acids long. Germline values: CDR1 LNHDA, CDR2 SQIVND (reference sequence). Trimming cost V 5 bases and J 10 bases, with 17 bases left between them. The CDR3, as DNA: TGTGCCAGTAGTCCGCGGAGGGAAGGAAGAGCTTTCTTT. Protein sequence: CASSPRREGRAFF.

The chain carries TRBV19 and TRBJ1-5; 10 bases agree with TRBD1. Germline-derived CDR1 and CDR2 are LNHDA and SQIVND (reference sequence). CDR3 size: 19 residues. After removal of 6 bases from V and 1 base from J, the junction contained 15 bases not matched to a gene. CDR3 DNA: TGTGCCAGTAGCAAGACAGGGGGCGGGTTTCAAAGCAGCAATCAGCCCCAGCATTTT. Its translation is CASSKTGGGFQSSNQPQHF.

V usage is TRBV27 and J usage is TRBJ2-7, with 7 bases lining up with TRBD1. The CDR3 covers 14 residues. Germline V gene lookup returns CDR1 MNHEY and CDR2 SMNVEV (reference sequence). J lost 4 bases, V lost 4 bases, and 7 bases had no gene match. The DNA for the CDR3 is TGTGCCAGCAGTTGGGCAGGGGGTGGATACGAGCAGTACTTC. Residues: CASSWAGGGYEQYF.

This clone has a single count. This sequence joins TRBV19 and TRBJ2-7; TRBD1 agrees at 8 bases. J was trimmed by 6 bases and V by 6 bases; bases with no gene match: 4. The CDR3 is 12 residues long. Germline V gene data show CDR1 as LNHDA and CDR2 as SQIVND (reference sequence). CDR3 loop: CASSQGAGEQYF. In nucleotides, the CDR3 is TGTGCCAGTAGCCAGGGGGCCGGCGAGCAGTACTTC.

This clone was counted between two and nine times. This chain connects TRBV6-1 to TRBJ1-5; D gene unclear. This CDR3 has 15 residues. Germline V gives CDR1 MNHNS, CDR2 SASEGT. V lost 1 base, J lost 7 bases, and 14 bases lay in between. CDR3: CASSEEGRKGQPQHF. The CDR3 DNA is TGTGCCAGCAGTGAAGAGGGCAGGAAGGGACAGCCCCAGCATTTT.

This clone appeared a few times. The CDR3 nucleotides are TGTGCTAGTTGGGGCCGGGGCGAGCAGTACTTC. Protein sequence: CASWGRGEQYF. This chain joins TRBV19 and TRBJ2-7, with D possibly being TRBD1 or TRBD2 (5 bases each). This CDR3 region has 11 residues. From germline, CDR1 is LNHDA and CDR2 SQIVND (reference sequence).

This rearrangement joins TRBV5-8 to TRBJ2-7; D is ambiguous. V was pared by 4 bases and J by 4 bases, with 15 bases between. The CDR3 length is 14 residues. Germline V CDR1 and CDR2: SGHTS, YDEGEE. This chain's CDR3 is CASSTGHTIYEQYV. In DNA, the CDR3 is TGTGCCAGCAGCACCGGGCACACAATATACGAGCAGTACGTC.

This rearrangement joins TRBV4-1 to TRBJ1-3; TRBD1 might be the D (5 bases). Germline-derived CDR1 and CDR2 are MGHRA and YSYEKL. The ends were cut back, 3 bases at V and 2 bases at J, with 8 bases in the middle. This CDR3 contains 14 residues. CDR3 coding DNA: TGCGCCAGCAGCCAGGGGCCTGCTGGAAACACCATATATTTT. Amino acids: CASSQGPAGNTIYF.

The chain links TRBV4-3 to TRBJ2-7; D call uncertain. Between the trimmed V and J ends, which lost 0 bases and 3 bases, there was a span of 6 bases. Germline values: CDR1 LGHNA, CDR2 YSLEER. The CDR3 spans 13 residues. The CDR3 DNA reads TGCGCCAGCAGCCAAGATGTTATCTACGAGCAGTACTTC. Amino acids: CASSQDVIYEQYF.

The chain links TRBV7-2 to TRBJ1-4; 8 bases fit TRBD1. V lost 4 bases to trimming and J lost 1 base; unmatched junction nucleotides: 8. This CDR3 has 17 residues. Germline V CDR1 and CDR2: SGHTA, FQGNSA. The CDR3 DNA reads TGTGCCAGCAGCTCAGTAGACAGGGGACAAACTAATGAAAAACTGTTTTTT. This translates into CASSSVDRGQTNEKLFF.

This clone was recorded only once. The chain carries TRBV6-1 and TRBJ1-2, with 7 bases identical to TRBD1. Germline values: CDR1 MNHNS, CDR2 SASEGT. The junction had 7 bases not matched to a gene; V was cut back by 6 bases and J by 3 bases. CDR3 length: 14 amino acids. CDR3 protein: CASRETGIHYGYTF. CDR3 nucleotide sequence: TGTGCCAGCAGGGAGACAGGGATTCACTATGGCTACACCTTC.

The chain is built from TRBV21-1 and TRBJ2-7; the table names TRBD1, a call not compared with the DNA. TRBV21-1 is an annotated pseudogene. CDR3 length: 14 residues. DNA of the CDR3: TGTGCCAGCAGGCCGGGACAGGGGGCCTACGAGCAGTACGTC. Amino acid sequence: CASRPGQGAYEQYV.

DNA of the CDR3: TGTGCCAGCAGCTTATCCAGGGCCCACGAGCAGTACTTC. Translating gives CASSLSRAHEQYF. J is TRBJ2-7 and V is TRBV7-9; tentatively, D is TRBD1 (5 bases). Trimming pared 2 bases from V and 5 bases from J, leaving 10 bases between. Looked up from germline, CDR1 is SEHNR and CDR2 is FQNEAQ (reference sequence). The CDR3 covers 13 residues.

This clone was seen only once. J is TRBJ1-5 and V is TRBV30, with D tentatively TRBD1 (5 bases). This CDR3 spans 15 amino acids. V was clipped by 7 bases and J by 3 bases, with 19 bases between them. Germline V lookup: CDR1 GTSNPN, CDR2 SVGIG (reference sequence). DNA for the CDR3: TGTGCCTTGGAAGAAGGTGTGGGACTCAATCAGCCCCAGCATTTT. This gives the protein CALEEGVGLNQPQHF.